This passage covers 21 T cell receptor beta chains from one sample sequenced in a study of blood T cell repertoires in COVID-19. Some clones are missing from TCRdb's copy, which holds only in-frame ones; the method was immunoSEQ multiplex PCR. Seen here are 200,000 to 300,000 clones, 70% to 90% observed once, and the top ten hold more than 4.5%. The sequenced material came from peripheral blood. The receptors here all came from a woman in her sixties or seventies with COVID-19, enrolled during active disease.

This chain joins TRBV30 and TRBJ1-1; D remains ambiguous. Germline values: CDR1 GTSNPN, CDR2 SVGIG (reference sequence). The CDR3 is 13 residues long. The V end was cut by 0 bases, the J end by 0 bases, with 5 bases between. CDR3 in DNA: TGTGCCTGGAGTGTATATCTGAACACTGAAGCTTTCTTT. Translation: CAWSVYLNTEAFF.

As DNA, the CDR3 is TGTGCCAGCAAACTAACAGGTTCATCGAACACCGGGGAGCTGTTTTTT. This codes for CASKLTGSSNTGELFF. The chain joins TRBV27 to TRBJ2-2; weak D call: TRBD1 (5 bases). The V and J ends lost 7 bases and 0 bases respectively, with 15 bases between them. CDR1 is MNHEY and CDR2 is SMNVEV in the germline V gene (reference sequence). CDR3 length: 16 amino acids.

The J gene is TRBJ2-1, the V gene TRBV27, with 9 bases identical to TRBD1. The CDR3 runs to 16 residues. Unmatched junction bases numbered 6, after V lost 2 bases and J lost 4 bases. The germline V gene has CDR1 MNHEY and CDR2 SMNVEV (reference sequence). For the CDR3, the DNA is TGTGCCAGCAGTTTACTACGACAGGGGGTTTACAATGAGCAGTTCTTC. Translating gives CASSLLRQGVYNEQFF.

This clone was seen only a few times. The V call is TRBV6-5, the J call TRBJ1-2, with D unclear. CDR3 length equals 13 residues. The V gene's germline CDR1 is MNHEY and CDR2 SVGAGI. Trimming left V 2 bases short and J 0 bases short, with 4 bases between. Written as DNA, the CDR3 is TGTGCCAGCAGTTACACACCTAACTATGGCTACACCTTC. Its translation: CASSYTPNYGYTF.

The rearrangement links TRBV19 to TRBJ2-1; TRBD2 agrees at 8 bases. V lost 1 base and J lost 6; bases outside the gene matches: 8. Germline loops: CDR1 LNHDA, CDR2 SQIVND (reference sequence). The CDR3 totals 16 residues. The CDR3 sequence: CASSIGGAGVPNEQFF. The CDR3, as DNA: TGTGCCAGTAGTATAGGAGGAGCGGGAGTCCCCAATGAGCAGTTCTTC.

The chain carries TRBV3-1 (or the pseudogene TRBV3-2) and TRBJ1-4; 9 bases are a match to TRBD1. J was trimmed by 4 bases and V by 3 bases; bases with no gene match: 6. CDR3 length: 16 residues. Germline-derived CDR1 and CDR2 are LGHDT and YNNKEL (reference sequence). In DNA, the CDR3 is TGTGCCAGCAGCCAGCCCCCGGGACAGGGTAATGAAAAACTGTTTTTT. This sequence encodes CASSQPPGQGNEKLFF.

The chain links TRBV18 to TRBJ1-1; tentative D call: TRBD1 (5 bases). From germline, CDR1 is KGHSH and CDR2 LQKENI. Between the trimmed V and J ends, which lost 7 bases and 0 bases, there was a span of 15 bases. The CDR3 length is 15 residues. CDR3 loop: CASFRAGIMNTEAFF. In DNA form, the CDR3 reads TGTGCCAGCTTTAGGGCAGGGATCATGAACACTGAAGCTTTCTTT.

V gene TRBV7-2 combines with J gene TRBJ2-1; TRBD2 might be the D (5 bases). V gave up 5 bases and J gave up 9 bases, with 20 bases separating them. Germline-derived CDR1 and CDR2 are SGHTA and FQGNSA. The CDR3 loop spans 15 amino acids. The CDR3 DNA sequence: TGTGCCAGCAGCCTCGCACTAGGGCTCTACGGTGAGCAGTTCTTC. It specifies CASSLALGLYGEQFF.

The gene calls are TRBV6-6 and TRBJ2-1; D remains ambiguous. Germline V gene lookup returns CDR1 MNHNY and CDR2 SVGAGI (reference sequence). The CDR3 consists of 15 residues. V was pared by 0 bases and J by 3 bases, with 9 bases between. CDR3 amino acids: CASSYSRLGYNEQFF. Written as DNA, the CDR3 is TGTGCCAGCAGTTACTCCCGTCTAGGCTACAATGAGCAGTTCTTC.

J is TRBJ1-3 and V is TRBV6-6, with D possibly TRBD1 on 5 matching bases. Germline CDR1 MNHNY, CDR2 SVGAGI (reference sequence). The V gene lost 4 bases and the J gene lost 0 bases, with 10 bases spanning the gap. The CDR3 sequence is 15 residues long. For the CDR3, the DNA is TGTGCCAGCAGTTGGGACTCCGGCTCTGGAAACACCATATATTTT. This gives the protein CASSWDSGSGNTIYF.

V gene TRBV7-6 combines with J gene TRBJ2-7; 7 bases agree with TRBD2. There are 17 residues in the CDR3. V trimming: 2 bases; J trimming: 2 bases; junction bases outside the gene matches: 12. Germline assignment: CDR1 SGHVS and CDR2 FNYEAQ. DNA for the CDR3: TGTGCCAGCAGCTTAAGGTTACCTGGCGGGGGAACCTACGAGCAGTACTTC. Its protein is CASSLRLPGGGTYEQYF. The full variable domain, completed using reference TRBV7-6 and TRBJ2-7, is GAGVSQSPRYKVTKRGQDVALRCDPISGHVSLYWYRQALGQGPEFLTYFNYEAQQDKSGLPNDRFSAERPEGSISTLTIQRTEQRDSAMYRCASSLRLPGGGTYEQYFGPGTRLTVT.

V usage is TRBV20-1 and J usage is TRBJ1-1, with 7 bases identical to TRBD1. V shed 3 bases, J shed 2 bases, and the junction held 6 bases outside the gene matches. Germline V gives CDR1 DFQATT, CDR2 SNEGSKA (reference sequence). CDR3 length: 14 amino acids. The CDR3 loop reads CSASPGQANTEAFF. The CDR3 bases are TGCAGTGCTAGTCCTGGACAGGCTAACACTGAAGCTTTCTTT.

Only one count was recorded for this clone. Other DNA sequences from this sample encode an identical CDR3 as well. The chain combines TRBV19 with TRBJ1-5, with TRBD1 matching over 10 bases. Germline trimming cut 6 bases from V and 1 base from J; bases unmatched to any gene: 3. This CDR3 has 15 residues. In germline, CDR1 is LNHDA, CDR2 SQIVND (reference sequence). In nucleotides, the CDR3 is TGTGCCAGTAGGACGGGACAGGGGAGCAATCAGCCCCAGCATTTT. The encoded protein is CASRTGQGSNQPQHF.

This chain uses TRBV14 with TRBJ1-5; D is unresolved. CDR1 is SGHDN and CDR2 is FVKESK in the germline V gene. V was trimmed by 0 bases and J by 9 bases, leaving 9 bases between them. The CDR3 is 13 residues long. The CDR3 nucleotides are TGTGCCAGCAGCCAAGAGCGGTTTACGCCCCAGCATTTT. It specifies CASSQERFTPQHF.

The chain carries TRBV14 and TRBJ1-5; D might be TRBD1 (5 bases). The germline V gene has CDR1 SGHDN and CDR2 FVKESK. CDR3 size: 13 residues. Trimming left V 1 base short and J 9 bases short, with 10 bases between. The CDR3 spells CASSQVGQGPQHF. In DNA form, the CDR3 reads TGTGCCAGCAGCCAAGTAGGGCAGGGGCCCCAGCATTTT.

This chain's CDR3 is CASSVGSSGSYEQYF. Here the CDR3 DNA reads TGTGCCAGCAGCGTAGGGAGTAGCGGGAGCTACGAGCAGTACTTC. The V call is TRBV9, the J call TRBJ2-7; 9 bases are a match to TRBD2. The CDR3 spans 15 residues. The V segment lost 0 bases and the J segment 3 bases; nucleotides outside the gene matches: 4. Germline V CDR1 and CDR2: SGDLS, YYNGEE. Supplemented by reference TRBV9 and TRBJ2-7, the full variable domain reads DSGVTQTPKHLITATGQRVTLRCSPRSGDLSVYWYQQSLDQGLQFLIQYYNGEERAKGNILERFSAQQFPDLHSELNLSSLELGDSALYFCASSVGSSGSYEQYFGPGTRLTVT.

The chain has TRBV18 and TRBJ1-1; D is undetermined. Germline CDR1 reads KGHSH; CDR2 reads LQKENI. The CDR3 consists of 14 residues. V gave up 2 bases and J gave up 1 base, with 8 bases separating them. The CDR3 DNA reads TGTGCCAGCTCACCAAATTCCGGGAACACTGAAGCTTTCTTT. Translating it yields CASSPNSGNTEAFF.

The chain recombines TRBV27 with TRBJ2-7; tentative D call: TRBD2 (5 bases). Trimming removed 8 bases from V and 1 base from J, with 18 bases in between. Germline V lookup: CDR1 MNHEY, CDR2 SMNVEV (reference sequence). This CDR3 is 15 amino acids long. CDR3 nucleotide sequence: TGTGCCAGCCGCCTCGGGAATTTGGGGTCCTACGAGCAGTACTTC. As protein: CASRLGNLGSYEQYF.

The chain is built from TRBV5-1 and TRBJ2-2; D possibly corresponds to TRBD2 (5 bases). CDR3 length: 15 amino acids. CDR1 is SGHRS and CDR2 is YFSETQ in the germline V gene. V was trimmed by 2 bases and J by 3 bases, leaving 11 bases between them. CDR3 region: CASSLKRSDTGELFF. The CDR3 nucleotides are TGCGCCAGCAGCTTAAAGCGGTCGGACACCGGGGAGCTGTTTTTT. The full variable domain, rest sourced from reference TRBV5-1 and TRBJ2-2, is KAGVTQTPRYLIKTRGQQVTLSCSPISGHRSVSWYQQTPGQGLQFLFEYFSETQRNKGNFPGRFSGRQFSNSRSEMNVSTLELGDSALYLCASSLKRSDTGELFFGEGSRLTVL.

The J gene is TRBJ1-4, the V gene TRBV3-1 (or the pseudogene TRBV3-2), with D hard to call. Trimming took off 0 bases at V and 7 bases at J, with 12 bases between the two ends. Per germline, CDR1 LGHDT and CDR2 YNNKEL (reference sequence). The CDR3 extends over 15 amino acids. CDR3 region: CASSQDSGKVEKLFF. The CDR3 nucleotides are TGTGCCAGCAGCCAAGATTCCGGGAAGGTTGAAAAACTGTTTTTT.

This clone was counted a few times. The J gene is TRBJ1-3, the V gene TRBV20-1; possible D gene TRBD1, 5 bases. V was shortened by 3 bases and J by 4 bases, with 10 bases between the two germline ends. The CDR3 length is 13 residues. From germline, CDR1 is DFQATT and CDR2 SNEGSKA (reference sequence). This chain's CDR3 is CSASPGDGNTIYF. The CDR3 nucleotides read TGCAGTGCTAGTCCGGGGGACGGAAACACCATATATTTT.